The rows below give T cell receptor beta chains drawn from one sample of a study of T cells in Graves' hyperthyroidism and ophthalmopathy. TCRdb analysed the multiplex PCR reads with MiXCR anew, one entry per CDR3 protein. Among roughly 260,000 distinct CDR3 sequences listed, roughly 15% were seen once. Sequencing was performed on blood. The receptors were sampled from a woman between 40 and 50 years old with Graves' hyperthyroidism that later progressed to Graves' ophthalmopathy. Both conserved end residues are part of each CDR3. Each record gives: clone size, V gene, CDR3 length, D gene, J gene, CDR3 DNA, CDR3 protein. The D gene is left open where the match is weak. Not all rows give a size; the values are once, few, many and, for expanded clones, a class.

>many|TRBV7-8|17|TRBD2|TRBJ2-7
TGTGCCAGCAGCCTCTACGGGACTAGCGGGACCACCTACGAGCAGTACTTC
CASSLYGTSGTTYEQYF
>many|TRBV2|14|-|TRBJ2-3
TGTGCCAGCAGACCCGGGACGGCCACAGATACGCAGTATTTT
CASRPGTATDTQYF
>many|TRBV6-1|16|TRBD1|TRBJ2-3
TGTGCCAGCAGCGATCCCCGACAGGGGGCCGCAGATACGCAGTATTTT
CASSDPRQGAADTQYF
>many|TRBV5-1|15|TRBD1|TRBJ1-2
TGCGCCAGCAGCTTACCGGGACAGACCCTCTATGGCTACACCTTC
CASSLPGQTLYGYTF
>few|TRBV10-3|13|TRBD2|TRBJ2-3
TGTGCCATCACGACTAGCGGGAAGAATGCGCAGTATTTT
CAITTSGKNAQYF
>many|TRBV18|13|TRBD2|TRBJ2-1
TGTGCCAGCTCGGGACTAGCGGCTGATGAGCAGTTCTTC
CASSGLAADEQFF
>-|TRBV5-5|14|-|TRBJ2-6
TGTGCCAGCAGCCCTCTTCGCGGGGCCAACGTCCTGACTTTC
CASSPLRGANVLTF
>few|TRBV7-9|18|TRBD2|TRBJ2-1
TGTGCCAGCAGCGGATCGACTAGCGGGAGGACTTCCTACAATGAGCAGTTCTTC
CASSGSTSGRTSYNEQFF
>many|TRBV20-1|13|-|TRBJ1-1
TGCAGAGCCAGACGGAAGATGAACACTGAAGCTTTCTTT
CRARRKMNTEAFF
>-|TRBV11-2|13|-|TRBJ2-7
TGTGCCAGCAGCTTCGCGTTGAGCTACGAGCAGTACTTC
CASSFALSYEQYF
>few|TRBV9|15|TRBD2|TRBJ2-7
TGTGCCAGCAGCGGGGGGGGGGAGGCCTCCTACGAGCAGTACTTC
CASSGGGEASYEQYF
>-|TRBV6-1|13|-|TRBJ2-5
TGTGCCAGCAGGAAAACATCCGAAGAGACCCAGTACTTC
CASRKTSEETQYF
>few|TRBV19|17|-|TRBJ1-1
TGTGCCAGTAGTAGAAACCCAATACAGGGACCGAACACTGAAGCTTTCTTT
CASSRNPIQGPNTEAFF
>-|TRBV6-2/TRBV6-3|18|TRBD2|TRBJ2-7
TGTGCCAGCAGTTTCCTGACTAGCGGGAGGGCTGGTTCGTACGAGCAGTACTTC
CASSFLTSGRAGSYEQYF
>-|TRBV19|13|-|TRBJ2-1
TGTGCCAGTAATTCAGGCGACTACAATGAGCAGTTCTTC
CASNSGDYNEQFF
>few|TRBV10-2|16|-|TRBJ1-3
TGCGCCAGCAGTGAATCCGGGGGGGGGCGCGGAAACACCATATATTTT
CASSESGGGRGNTIYF
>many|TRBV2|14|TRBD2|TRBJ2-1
TGTGCCATAAGGGTAGCGGGAGGGAGCAATGAGCAGTTCTTC
CAIRVAGGSNEQFF
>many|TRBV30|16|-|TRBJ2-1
TGTGCCTGGAGTGTAAGGGGGTTTCTAGTTTACAATGAGCAGTTCTTC
CAWSVRGFLVYNEQFF
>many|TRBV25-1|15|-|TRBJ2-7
TGTGCCAGCAGTGGCCTAGGGACCGTTGCCTACGAGCAGTACTTC
CASSGLGTVAYEQYF
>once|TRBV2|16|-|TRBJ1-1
TGTGCCAGCAGTGTTAGGGCAGAAAGCATGAACACTGAAGCTTTCTTT
CASSVRAESMNTEAFF
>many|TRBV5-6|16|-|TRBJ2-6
TGTGCCAGCAGCCAGGTTTCGGGGGCCGGGGCCAACGTCCTGACTTTC
CASSQVSGAGANVLTF
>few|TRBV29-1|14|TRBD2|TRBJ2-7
TGCAGCGTTGGACTAGCGGGGCTTTACAATGAGCAGTACTTC
CSVGLAGLYNEQYF
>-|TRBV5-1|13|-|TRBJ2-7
TGCGCCAGCAGCTTGGGACACCCCTACGAGCAGTACTTC
CASSLGHPYEQYF
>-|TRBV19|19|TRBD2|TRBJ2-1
TGTGCCAGTAGTACTTCGACTAGCGGGGGGGCCTCTTACTACAATGAGCAGTTCTTC
CASSTSTSGGASYYNEQFF
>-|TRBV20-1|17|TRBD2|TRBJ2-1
TGCAGTGCTAGAGACCGGTCGGGACTAGCGGGAGTCGATGAGCAGTTCTTC
CSARDRSGLAGVDEQFF
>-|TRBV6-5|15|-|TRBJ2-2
TGTGCCAGCAGTTCGACAGAGACTAACACCGGGGAGCTGTTTTTT
CASSSTETNTGELFF